Below, one T cell receptor (beta chain) is given with its context. Its antigen is unknown. J was trimmed by 3 bases and V by 4 bases; bases with no gene match: 11. This CDR3 region has 16 residues. Germline-derived CDR1 and CDR2 are MDHEN and SYDVKM. The data derive from a study of T cell responses to AZD1222 COVID-19 vaccine. Profiling relied on immunoSEQ multiplex PCR, and the TCRdb table lists in-frame clones only, not all of them. Among roughly 180,000 clones listed, about nine tenths were seen once. General study results and limits: Spike-specific TCR breadth and depth went up after people got two AZD1222 doses. Females made up more of the donors, who were largely white British, and clonal diversity may have come out too low.

The TCR was taken from an adult in good health. The sample here was peripheral blood, taken on day 0 of MenACWY control vaccination. The chain uses TRBV28 and TRBJ2-7, with 8 bases aligning to TRBD2. The CDR3 nucleotides read TGTGCCAGCAGTTCCTCTGGGAGCGGGAGAAGCTACGAGCAGTACTTC. Amino acids: CASSSSGSGRSYEQYF. Combining the CDR3 with reference TRBV28 and TRBJ2-7 gives the whole variable domain DVKVTQSSRYLVKRTGEKVFLECVQDMDHENMFWYRQDPGLGLRLIYFSYDVKMKEKGDIPEGYSVSREKKERFSLILESASTNQTSMYLCASSSSGSGRSYEQYFGPGTRLTVT.